Sequencing of this TCR beta chain was carried out in a study of spatial heterogeneity in lung cancer. Findings of the study overall: Mutation tallies in tumors tracked expanded intratumoral alpha and beta TCR counts.

TCRdb re-analysed the 5' RACE reads in MiXCR, keeping a single row per CDR3 protein. The data show thousands of distinct CDR3 sequences, roughly 6.7% seen once. Indicated time point: sample taken at primary tumor resection. V shed 5 bases and J 5 bases; nucleotides not matched to a gene: 10. This CDR3 contains 15 residues. In its sample, this clonotype is medium-sized. What it recognizes is unknown. The chain links TRBV12-3 or TRBV12-4 to TRBJ2-5, with 8 positions matching TRBD2. The origin of this receptor is a male donor with early-stage non-small cell lung cancer. Sample: lung tumor tissue, taken at surgery. CDR3 sequence: CASSTHSGGEETQYF. The DNA for the CDR3 is TGTGCCAGCAGTACTCATTCGGGAGGGGAGGAGACCCAGTACTTC.